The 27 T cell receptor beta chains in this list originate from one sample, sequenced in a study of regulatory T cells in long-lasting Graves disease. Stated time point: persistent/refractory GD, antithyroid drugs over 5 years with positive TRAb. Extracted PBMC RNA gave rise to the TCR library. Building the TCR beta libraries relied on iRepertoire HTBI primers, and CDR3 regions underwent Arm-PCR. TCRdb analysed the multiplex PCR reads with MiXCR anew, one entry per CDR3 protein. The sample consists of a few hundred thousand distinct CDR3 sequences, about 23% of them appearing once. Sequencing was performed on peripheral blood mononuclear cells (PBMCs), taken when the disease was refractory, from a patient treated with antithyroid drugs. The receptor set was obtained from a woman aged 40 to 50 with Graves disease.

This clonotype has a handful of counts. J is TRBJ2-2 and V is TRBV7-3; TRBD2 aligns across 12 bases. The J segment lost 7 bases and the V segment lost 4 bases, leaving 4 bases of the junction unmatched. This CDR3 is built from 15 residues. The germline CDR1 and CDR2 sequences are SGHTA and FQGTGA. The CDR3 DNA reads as TGTGCCAGCAGCTCCGTACTAGCGGGAGGCGGGGAGCTGTTTTTT. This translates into CASSSVLAGGGELFF.

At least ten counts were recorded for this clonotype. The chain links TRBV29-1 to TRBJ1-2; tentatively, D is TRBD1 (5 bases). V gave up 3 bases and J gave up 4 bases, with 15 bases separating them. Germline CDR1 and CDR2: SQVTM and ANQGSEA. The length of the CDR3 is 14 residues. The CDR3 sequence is CSVDPAGGIYGYTF. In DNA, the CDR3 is TGCAGCGTTGACCCTGCCGGGGGAATCTATGGCTACACCTTC.

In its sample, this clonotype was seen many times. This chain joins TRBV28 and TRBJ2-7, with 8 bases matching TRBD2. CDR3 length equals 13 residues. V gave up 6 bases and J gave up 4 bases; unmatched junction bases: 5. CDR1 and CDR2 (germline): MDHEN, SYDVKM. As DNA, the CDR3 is TGTGCCAGCAGCCCGGGACTAGAATACGAGCAGTACTTC. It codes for CASSPGLEYEQYF.

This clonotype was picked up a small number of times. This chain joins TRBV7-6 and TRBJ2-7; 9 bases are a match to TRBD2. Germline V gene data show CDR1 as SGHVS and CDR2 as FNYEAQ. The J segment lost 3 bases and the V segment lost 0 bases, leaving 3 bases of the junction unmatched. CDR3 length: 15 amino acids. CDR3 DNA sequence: TGTGCCAGCAGCTTAGCGGGACTAGCCTTCTACGAGCAGTACTTC. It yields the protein CASSLAGLAFYEQYF.

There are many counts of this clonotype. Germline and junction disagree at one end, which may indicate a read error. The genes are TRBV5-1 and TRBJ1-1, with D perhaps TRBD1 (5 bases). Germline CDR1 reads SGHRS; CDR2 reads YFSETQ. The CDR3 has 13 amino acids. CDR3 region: CASSLGRGTEAFF. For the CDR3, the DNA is TGTGCCAGCAGTCTGGGGCGGGGTACTGAAGCTTTCTTT.

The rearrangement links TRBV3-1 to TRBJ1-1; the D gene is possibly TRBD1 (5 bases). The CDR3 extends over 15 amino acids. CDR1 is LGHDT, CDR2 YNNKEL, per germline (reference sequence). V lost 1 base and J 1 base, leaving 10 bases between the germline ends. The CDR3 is CASSQAGSWNTEAFF. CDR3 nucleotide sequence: TGTGCCAGCAGCCAAGCAGGGAGCTGGAACACTGAAGCTTTCTTT.

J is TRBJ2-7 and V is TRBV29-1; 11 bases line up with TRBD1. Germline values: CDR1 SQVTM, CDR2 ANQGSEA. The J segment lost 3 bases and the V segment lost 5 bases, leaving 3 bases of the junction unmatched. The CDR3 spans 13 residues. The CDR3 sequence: CSVKDRGLYEQYF. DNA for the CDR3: TGCAGCGTTAAGGACAGGGGGCTCTACGAGCAGTACTTC.

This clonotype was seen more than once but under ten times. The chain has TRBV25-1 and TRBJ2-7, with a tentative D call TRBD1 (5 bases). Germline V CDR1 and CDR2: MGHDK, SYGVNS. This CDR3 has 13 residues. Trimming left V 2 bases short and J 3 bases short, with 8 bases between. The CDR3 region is CASSEKGHYEQYF. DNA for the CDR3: TGTGCCAGCAGTGAAAAGGGGCACTACGAGCAGTACTTC.

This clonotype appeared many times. The CDR3 nucleotides are TGTGCCAGCAGTGGGACACTCAGTTCACCCCTCCACTTT. This codes for CASSGTLSSPLHF. V usage is TRBV2 and J usage is TRBJ1-6; TRBD1 might be the D (5 bases). V was shortened by 4 bases and J by 9 bases, with 10 bases between the two germline ends. Germline CDR1 SNHLY, CDR2 FYNNEI. The CDR3 totals 13 residues.

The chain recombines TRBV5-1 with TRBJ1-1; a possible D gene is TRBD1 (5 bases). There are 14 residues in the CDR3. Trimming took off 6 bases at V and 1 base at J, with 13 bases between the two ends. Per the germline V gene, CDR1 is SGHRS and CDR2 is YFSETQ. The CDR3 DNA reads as TGCGCCAGCAATCCAGGGACGGCGAACACTGAAGCTTTCTTT. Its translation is CASNPGTANTEAFF.

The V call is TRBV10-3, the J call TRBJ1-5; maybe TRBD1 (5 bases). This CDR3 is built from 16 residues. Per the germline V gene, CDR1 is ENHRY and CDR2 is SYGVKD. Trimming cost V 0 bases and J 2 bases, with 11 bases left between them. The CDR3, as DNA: TGTGCCATCAGTGAGTCGTGGGGGACGGGCAATCAGCCCCAGCATTTT. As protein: CAISESWGTGNQPQHF.

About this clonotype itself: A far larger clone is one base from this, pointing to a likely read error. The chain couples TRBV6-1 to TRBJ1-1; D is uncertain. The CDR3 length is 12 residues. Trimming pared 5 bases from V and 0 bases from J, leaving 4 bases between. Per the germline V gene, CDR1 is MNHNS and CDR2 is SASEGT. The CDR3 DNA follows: TGTGCCAGCAGTCACATGAACACTGAAGCTTTCTTT. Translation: CASSHMNTEAFF.

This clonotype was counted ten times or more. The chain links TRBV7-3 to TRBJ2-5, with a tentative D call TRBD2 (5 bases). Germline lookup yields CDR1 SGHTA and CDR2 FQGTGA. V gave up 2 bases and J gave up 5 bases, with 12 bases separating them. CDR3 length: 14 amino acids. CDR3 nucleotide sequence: TGTGCCAGCAGCTTAGCGGGCCTTGGGGAGACCCAGTACTTC. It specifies CASSLAGLGETQYF.

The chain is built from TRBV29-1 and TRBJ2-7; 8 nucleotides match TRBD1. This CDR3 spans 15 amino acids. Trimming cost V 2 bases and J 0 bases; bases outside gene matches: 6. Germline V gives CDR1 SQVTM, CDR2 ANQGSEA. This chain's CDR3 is CSVESRTGFSYEQYF. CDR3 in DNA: TGCAGCGTTGAATCTAGGACAGGGTTCTCCTACGAGCAGTACTTC.

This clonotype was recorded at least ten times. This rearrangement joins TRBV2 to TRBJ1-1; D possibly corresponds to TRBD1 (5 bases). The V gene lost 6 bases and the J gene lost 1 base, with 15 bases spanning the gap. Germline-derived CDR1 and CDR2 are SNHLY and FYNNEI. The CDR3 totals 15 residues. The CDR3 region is CASRSLRQQNTEAFF. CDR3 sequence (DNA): TGTGCCAGCAGGAGTCTCAGACAGCAGAACACTGAAGCTTTCTTT.

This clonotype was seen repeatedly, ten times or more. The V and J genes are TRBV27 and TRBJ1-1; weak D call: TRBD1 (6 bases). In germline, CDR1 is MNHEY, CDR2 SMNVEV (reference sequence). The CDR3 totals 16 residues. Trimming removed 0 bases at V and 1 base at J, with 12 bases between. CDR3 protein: CASSLSGGAWNTEAFF. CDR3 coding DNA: TGTGCCAGCAGTTTATCGGGGGGGGCGTGGAACACTGAAGCTTTCTTT.

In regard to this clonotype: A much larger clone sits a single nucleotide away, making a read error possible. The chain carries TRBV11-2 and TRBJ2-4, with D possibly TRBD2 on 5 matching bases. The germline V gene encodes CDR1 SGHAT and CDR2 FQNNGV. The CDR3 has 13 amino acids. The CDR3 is CASGSTAKDIQYF. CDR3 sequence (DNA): TGTGCCAGCGGGAGTACAGCCAAAGACATTCAGTACTTC.

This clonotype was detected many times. CDR3 sequence reads: CASSLLGNRGNQPQHF. The CDR3 coding sequence is TGTGCCAGCAGTTTATTGGGAAACAGGGGCAATCAGCCCCAGCATTTT. V and J are TRBV28 and TRBJ1-5; D is possibly TRBD1 (6 bases). The germline V and J ends were trimmed by 1 base and 2 bases, with 12 bases remaining between them. Germline V CDR1 and CDR2: MDHEN, SYDVKM. The CDR3 contains 16 residues.

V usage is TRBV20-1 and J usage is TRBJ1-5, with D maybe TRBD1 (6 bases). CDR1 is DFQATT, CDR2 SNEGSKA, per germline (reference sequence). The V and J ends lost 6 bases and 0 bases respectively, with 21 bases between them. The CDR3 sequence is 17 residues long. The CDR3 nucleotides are TGCAGTGCCGGGGCGGCGCAGGGGCTTTATAGCAATCAGCCCCAGCATTTT. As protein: CSAGAAQGLYSNQPQHF.

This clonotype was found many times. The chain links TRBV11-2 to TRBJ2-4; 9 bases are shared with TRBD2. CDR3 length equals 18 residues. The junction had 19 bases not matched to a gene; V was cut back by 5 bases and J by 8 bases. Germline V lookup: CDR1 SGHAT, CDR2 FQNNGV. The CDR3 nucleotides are TGTGCCAGCAGCCCCCAAGTGGCGGGAGGGCCTTGGGGTCACATTCAGTACTTC. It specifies CASSPQVAGGPWGHIQYF. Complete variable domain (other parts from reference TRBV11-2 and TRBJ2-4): EAGVAQSPRYKIIEKRQSVAFWCNPISGHATLYWYQQILGQGPKLLIQFQNNGVVDDSQLPKDRFSAERLKGVDSTLKIQPAKLEDSAVYLCASSPQVAGGPWGHIQYFGAGTRLSVL.

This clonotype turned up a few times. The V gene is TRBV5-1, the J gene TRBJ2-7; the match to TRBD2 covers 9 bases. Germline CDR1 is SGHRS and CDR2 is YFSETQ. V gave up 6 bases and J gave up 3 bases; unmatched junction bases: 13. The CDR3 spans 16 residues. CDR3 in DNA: TGCGCCAGCAAACCCTTCCTAGCGGGACAAGGCTACGAGCAGTACTTC. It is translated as CASKPFLAGQGYEQYF.

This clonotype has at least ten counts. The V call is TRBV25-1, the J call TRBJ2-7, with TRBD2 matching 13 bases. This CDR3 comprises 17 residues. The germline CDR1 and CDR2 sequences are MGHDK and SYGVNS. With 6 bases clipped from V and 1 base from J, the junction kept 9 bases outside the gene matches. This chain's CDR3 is CASRSTGTSGTSYEQYF. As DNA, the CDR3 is TGTGCCAGCAGATCTACCGGGACTAGCGGGACTTCCTACGAGCAGTACTTC.

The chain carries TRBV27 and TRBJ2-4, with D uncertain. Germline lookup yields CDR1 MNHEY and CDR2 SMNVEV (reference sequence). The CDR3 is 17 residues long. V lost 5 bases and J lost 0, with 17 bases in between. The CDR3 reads CASSPHDLTLAKNIQYF. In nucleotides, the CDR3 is TGTGCCAGCAGTCCCCATGATCTGACCTTAGCCAAAAACATTCAGTACTTC.

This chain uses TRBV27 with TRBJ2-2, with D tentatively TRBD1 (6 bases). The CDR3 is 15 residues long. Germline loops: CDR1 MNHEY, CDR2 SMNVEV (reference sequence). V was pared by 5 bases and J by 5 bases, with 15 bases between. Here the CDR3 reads CASSILGTSTGELFF. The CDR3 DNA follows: TGTGCCAGCAGTATCCTCGGGACATCTACCGGGGAGCTGTTTTTT.

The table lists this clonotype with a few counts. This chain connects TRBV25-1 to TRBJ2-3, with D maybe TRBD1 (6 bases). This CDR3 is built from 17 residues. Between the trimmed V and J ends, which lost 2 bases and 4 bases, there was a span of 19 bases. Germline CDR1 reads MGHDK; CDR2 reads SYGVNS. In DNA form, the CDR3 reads TGTGCCAGCAGTGAACCTTCTAGTGGATCAGGGGCAGATACGCAGTATTTT. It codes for CASSEPSSGSGADTQYF.

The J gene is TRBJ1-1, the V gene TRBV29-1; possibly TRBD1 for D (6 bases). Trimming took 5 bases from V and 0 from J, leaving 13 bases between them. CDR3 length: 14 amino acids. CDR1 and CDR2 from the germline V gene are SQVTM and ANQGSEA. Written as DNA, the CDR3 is TGCAGCGTTTCGGGATCAGGGGTGAACACTGAAGCTTTCTTT. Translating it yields CSVSGSGVNTEAFF.

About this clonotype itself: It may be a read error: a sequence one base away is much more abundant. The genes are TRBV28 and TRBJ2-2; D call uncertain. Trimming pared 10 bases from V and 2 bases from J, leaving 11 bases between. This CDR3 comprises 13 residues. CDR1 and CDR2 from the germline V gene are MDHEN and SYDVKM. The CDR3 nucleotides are TGTGCCAACACCCCTACAAACACCGGGGAGCTGTTTTTT. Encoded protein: CANTPTNTGELFF.